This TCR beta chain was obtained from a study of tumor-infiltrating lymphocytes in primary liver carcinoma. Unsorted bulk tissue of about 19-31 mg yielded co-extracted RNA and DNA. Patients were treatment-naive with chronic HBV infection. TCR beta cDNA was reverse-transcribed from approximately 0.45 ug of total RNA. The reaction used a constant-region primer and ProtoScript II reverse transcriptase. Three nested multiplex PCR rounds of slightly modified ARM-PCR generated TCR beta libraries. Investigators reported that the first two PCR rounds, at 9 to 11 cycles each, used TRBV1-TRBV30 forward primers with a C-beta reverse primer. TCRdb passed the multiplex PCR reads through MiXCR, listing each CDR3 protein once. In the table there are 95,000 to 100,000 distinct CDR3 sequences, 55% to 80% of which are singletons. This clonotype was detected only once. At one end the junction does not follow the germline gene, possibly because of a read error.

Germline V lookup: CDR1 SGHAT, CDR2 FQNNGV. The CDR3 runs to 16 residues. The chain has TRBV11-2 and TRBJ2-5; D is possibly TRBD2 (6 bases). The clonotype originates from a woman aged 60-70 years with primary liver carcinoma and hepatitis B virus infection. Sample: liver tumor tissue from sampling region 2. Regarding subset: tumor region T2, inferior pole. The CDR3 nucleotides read TGTGCCAGCAACTCGCCCCTGGGACGGGGGAGGCAGACTCAGTACTTC. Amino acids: CASNSPLGRGRQTQYF.